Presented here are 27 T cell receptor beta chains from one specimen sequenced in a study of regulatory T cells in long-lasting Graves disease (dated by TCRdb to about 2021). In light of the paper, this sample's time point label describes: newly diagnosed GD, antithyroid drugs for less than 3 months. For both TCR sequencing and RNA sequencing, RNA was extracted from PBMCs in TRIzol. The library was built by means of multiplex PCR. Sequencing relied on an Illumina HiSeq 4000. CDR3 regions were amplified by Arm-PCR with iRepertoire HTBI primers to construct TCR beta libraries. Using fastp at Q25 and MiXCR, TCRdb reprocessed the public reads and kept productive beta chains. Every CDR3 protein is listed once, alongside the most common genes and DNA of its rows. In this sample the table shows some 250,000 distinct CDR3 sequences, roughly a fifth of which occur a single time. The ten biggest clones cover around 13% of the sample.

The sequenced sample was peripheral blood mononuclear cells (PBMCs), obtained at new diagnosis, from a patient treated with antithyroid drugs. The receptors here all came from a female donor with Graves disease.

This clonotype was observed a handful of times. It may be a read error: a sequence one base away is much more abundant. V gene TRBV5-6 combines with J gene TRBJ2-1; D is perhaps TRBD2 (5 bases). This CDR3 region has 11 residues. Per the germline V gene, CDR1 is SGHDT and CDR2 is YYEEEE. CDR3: CAGSWSGEQFF. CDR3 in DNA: TGTGCCGGCAGCTGGAGCGGAGAGCAGTTCTTC.

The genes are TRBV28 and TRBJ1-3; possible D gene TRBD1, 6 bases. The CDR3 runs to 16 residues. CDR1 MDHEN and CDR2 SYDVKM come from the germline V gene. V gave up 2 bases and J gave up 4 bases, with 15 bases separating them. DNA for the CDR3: TGTGCCAGCAGTTTAATTTCACAGGGTGCCGGAAACACCATATATTTT. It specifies CASSLISQGAGNTIYF.

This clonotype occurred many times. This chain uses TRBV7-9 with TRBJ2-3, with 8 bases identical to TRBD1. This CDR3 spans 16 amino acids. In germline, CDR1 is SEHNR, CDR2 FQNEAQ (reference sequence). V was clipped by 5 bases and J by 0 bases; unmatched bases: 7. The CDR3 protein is CASSLGQGQSTDTQYF. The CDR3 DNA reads TGTGCCAGCAGCCTTGGACAGGGACAAAGCACAGATACGCAGTATTTT.

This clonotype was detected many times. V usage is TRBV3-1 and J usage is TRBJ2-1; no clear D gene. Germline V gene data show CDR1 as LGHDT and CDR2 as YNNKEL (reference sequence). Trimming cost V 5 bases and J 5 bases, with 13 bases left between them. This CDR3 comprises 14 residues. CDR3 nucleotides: TGTGCCAGCAGCATCATAGGGAAAGACAATGAGCAGTTCTTC. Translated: CASSIIGKDNEQFF.

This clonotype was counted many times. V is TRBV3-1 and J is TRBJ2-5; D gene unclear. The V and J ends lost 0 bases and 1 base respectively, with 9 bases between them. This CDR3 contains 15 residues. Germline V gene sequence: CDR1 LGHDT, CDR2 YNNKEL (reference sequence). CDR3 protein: CASSQESLFQETQYF. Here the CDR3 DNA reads TGTGCCAGCAGCCAAGAGAGTCTCTTCCAAGAGACCCAGTACTTC.

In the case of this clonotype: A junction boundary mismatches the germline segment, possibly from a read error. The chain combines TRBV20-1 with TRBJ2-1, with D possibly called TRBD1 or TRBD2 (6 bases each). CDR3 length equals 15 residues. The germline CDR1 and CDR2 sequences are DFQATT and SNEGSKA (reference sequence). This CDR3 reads CSAREGGGTFNEQFF. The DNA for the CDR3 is TGCAGTGCCAGAGAGGGGGGCGGAACCTTCAATGAGCAGTTCTTC.

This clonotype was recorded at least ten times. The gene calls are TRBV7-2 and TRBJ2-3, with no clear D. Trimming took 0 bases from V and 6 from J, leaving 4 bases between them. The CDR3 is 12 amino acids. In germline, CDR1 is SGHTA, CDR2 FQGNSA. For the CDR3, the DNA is TGTGCCAGCAGCTTAGCGGCGGATACGCAGTATTTT. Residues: CASSLAADTQYF. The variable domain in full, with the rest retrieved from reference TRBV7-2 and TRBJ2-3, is GAGVSQSPSNKVTEKGKDVELRCDPISGHTALYWYRQSLGQGLEFLIYFQGNSAPDKSGLPSDRFSAERTGGSVSTLTIQRTQQEDSAVYLCASSLAADTQYFGPGTRLTVL.

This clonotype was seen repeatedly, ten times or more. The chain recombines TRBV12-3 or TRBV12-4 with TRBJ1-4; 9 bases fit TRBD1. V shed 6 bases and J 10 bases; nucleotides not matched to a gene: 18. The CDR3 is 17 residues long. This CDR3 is CASRGDREGGEAAKLFF. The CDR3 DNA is TGTGCCAGCAGGGGGGACAGGGAAGGAGGGGAAGCGGCAAAACTGTTTTTT.

CDR3 protein: CASSFRGDPSYEQYF. As DNA, the CDR3 is TGCGCCAGCAGCTTCCGAGGGGACCCCTCCTACGAGCAGTACTTC. This chain uses TRBV5-1 with TRBJ2-7; D might be TRBD1 or TRBD2, each matching 5 bases. The length of the CDR3 is 15 residues. CDR1 is SGHRS and CDR2 is YFSETQ in the germline V gene. V lost 2 bases and J 0 bases, leaving 12 bases between the germline ends.

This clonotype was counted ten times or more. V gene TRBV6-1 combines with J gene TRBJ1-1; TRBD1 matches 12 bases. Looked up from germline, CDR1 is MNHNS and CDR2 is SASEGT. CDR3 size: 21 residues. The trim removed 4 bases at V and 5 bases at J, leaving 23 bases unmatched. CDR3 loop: CASSVVRGTGGAVGSRTEAFF. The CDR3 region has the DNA TGTGCCAGCAGTGTGGTGCGCGGGACAGGGGGCGCGGTAGGATCCCGGACTGAAGCTTTCTTT.

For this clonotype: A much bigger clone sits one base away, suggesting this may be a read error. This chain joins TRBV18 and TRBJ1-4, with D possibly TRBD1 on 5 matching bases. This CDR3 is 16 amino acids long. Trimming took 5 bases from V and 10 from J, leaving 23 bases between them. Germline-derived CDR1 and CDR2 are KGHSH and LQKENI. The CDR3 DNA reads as TGTGCCAGCTCATTATCCTTTGAGCAGGGCCGAGGAAAACTGTTTTTT. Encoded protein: CASSLSFEQGRGKLFF.

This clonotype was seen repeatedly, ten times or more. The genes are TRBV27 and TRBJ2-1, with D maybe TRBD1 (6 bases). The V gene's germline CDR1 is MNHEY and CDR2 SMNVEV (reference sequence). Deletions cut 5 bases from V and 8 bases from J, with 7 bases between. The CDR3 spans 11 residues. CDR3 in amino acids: CASSPGDEQFF. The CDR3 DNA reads TGTGCCAGCAGTCCAGGGGATGAGCAGTTCTTC.

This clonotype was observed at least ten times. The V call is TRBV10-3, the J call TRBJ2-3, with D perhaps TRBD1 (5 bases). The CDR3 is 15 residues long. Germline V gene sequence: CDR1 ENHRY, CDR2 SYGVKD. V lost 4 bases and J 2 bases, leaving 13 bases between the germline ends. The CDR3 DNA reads TGTGCCATCAGTGGAAGTTGGACAACCACAGATACGCAGTATTTT. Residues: CAISGSWTTTDTQYF.

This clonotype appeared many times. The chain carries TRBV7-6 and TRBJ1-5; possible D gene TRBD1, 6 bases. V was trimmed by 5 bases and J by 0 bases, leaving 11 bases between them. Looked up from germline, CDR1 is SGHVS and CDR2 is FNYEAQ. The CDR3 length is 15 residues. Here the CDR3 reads CASSPGQYSNQPQHF. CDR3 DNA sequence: TGTGCCAGCAGCCCGGGACAATATAGCAATCAGCCCCAGCATTTT.

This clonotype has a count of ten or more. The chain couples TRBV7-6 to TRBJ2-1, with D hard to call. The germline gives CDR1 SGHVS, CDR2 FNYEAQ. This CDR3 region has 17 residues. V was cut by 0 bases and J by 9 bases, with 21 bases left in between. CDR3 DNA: TGTGCCAGCAGCTTAGCGCGCCCCGGCCTGATAGCTTCTGAGCAGTTCTTC. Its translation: CASSLARPGLIASEQFF.

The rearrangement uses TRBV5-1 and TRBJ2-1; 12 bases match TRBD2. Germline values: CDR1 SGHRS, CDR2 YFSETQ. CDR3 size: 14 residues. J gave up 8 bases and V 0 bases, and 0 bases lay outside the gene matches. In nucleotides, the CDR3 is TGCGCCAGCAGCTTGGGGACTAGCGGGGATGAGCAGTTCTTC. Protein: CASSLGTSGDEQFF.

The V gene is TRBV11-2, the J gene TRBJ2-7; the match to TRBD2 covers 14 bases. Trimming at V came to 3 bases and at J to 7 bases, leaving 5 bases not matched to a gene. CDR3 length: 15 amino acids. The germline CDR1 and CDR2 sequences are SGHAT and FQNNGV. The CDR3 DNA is TGTGCCAGCAGCTTGGGACTAGCGGGAGATGGGGAGCAGTACTTC. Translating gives CASSLGLAGDGEQYF.

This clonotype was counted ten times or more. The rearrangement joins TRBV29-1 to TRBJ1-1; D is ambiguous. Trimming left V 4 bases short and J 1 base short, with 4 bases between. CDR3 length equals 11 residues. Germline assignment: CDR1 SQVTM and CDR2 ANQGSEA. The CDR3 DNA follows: TGCAGCGTTGTGGCGAACACTGAAGCTTTCTTT. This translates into CSVVANTEAFF.

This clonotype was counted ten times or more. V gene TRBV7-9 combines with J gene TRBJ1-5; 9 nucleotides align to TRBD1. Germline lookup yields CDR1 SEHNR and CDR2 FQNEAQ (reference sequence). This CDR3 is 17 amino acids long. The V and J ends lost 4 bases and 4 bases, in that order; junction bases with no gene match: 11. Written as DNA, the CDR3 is TGTGCCAGCAGCTGGGGGGGACAGGGAGGTTTGAATCAGCCCCAGCATTTT. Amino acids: CASSWGGQGGLNQPQHF.

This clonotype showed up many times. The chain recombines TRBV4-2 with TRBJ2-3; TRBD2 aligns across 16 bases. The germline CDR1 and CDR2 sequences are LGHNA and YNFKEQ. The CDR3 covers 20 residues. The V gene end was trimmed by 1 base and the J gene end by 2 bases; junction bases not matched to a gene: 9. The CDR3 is CASSQVGTSGGAGFTDTQYF. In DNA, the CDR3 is TGTGCCAGCAGCCAAGTCGGGACTAGCGGGGGGGCAGGATTCACAGATACGCAGTATTTT.

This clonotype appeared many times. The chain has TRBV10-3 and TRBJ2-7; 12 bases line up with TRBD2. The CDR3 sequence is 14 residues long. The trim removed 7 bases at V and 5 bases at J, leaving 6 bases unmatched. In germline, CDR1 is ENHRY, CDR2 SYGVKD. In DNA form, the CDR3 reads TGTGCCATCACTAGCGGGAGGGAGTTAGACGAGCAGTACTTC. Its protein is CAITSGRELDEQYF.

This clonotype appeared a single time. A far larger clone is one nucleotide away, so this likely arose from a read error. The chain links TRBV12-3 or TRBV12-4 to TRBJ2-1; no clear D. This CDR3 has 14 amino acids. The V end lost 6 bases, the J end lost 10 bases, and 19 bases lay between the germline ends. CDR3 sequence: CASSPSRQTYEQFF. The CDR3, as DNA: TGTGCCAGCAGCCCCTCTAGGCAAACCTACGAGCAGTTCTTC.

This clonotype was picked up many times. CDR3 in amino acids: CASSVAAGQETQYF. CDR3 in DNA: TGTGCCAGCAGCGTAGCCGCGGGACAAGAGACCCAGTACTTC. The chain joins TRBV9 to TRBJ2-5; a weak D match, TRBD2 (6 bases). The ends were cut back, 0 bases at V and 2 bases at J, with 8 bases in the middle. Germline V gene data show CDR1 as SGDLS and CDR2 as YYNGEE. The CDR3 has 14 amino acids.

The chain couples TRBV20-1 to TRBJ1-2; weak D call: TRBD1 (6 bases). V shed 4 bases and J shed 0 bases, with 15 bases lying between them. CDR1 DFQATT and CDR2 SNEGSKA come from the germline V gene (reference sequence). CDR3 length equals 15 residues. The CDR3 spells CSAKPGTRTNYGYTF. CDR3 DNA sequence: TGCAGTGCTAAACCCGGGACACGTACTAACTATGGCTACACCTTC.

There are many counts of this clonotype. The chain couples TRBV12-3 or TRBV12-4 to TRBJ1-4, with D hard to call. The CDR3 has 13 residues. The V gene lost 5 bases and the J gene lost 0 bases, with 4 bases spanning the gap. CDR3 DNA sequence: TGTGCCAGCAGTCTGTCAACTAATGAAAAACTGTTTTTT. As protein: CASSLSTNEKLFF.

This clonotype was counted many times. Here the CDR3 DNA reads TGCAGTGCTAGAGATCATTATAGGACAGGGTATGGCTACACCTTC. Translated: CSARDHYRTGYGYTF. This chain connects TRBV20-1 to TRBJ1-2, with 8 bases matching TRBD1. Germline CDR1 and CDR2: DFQATT and SNEGSKA (reference sequence). The CDR3 is made up of 15 amino acids. The V segment lost 0 bases and the J segment 5 bases; nucleotides outside the gene matches: 8.

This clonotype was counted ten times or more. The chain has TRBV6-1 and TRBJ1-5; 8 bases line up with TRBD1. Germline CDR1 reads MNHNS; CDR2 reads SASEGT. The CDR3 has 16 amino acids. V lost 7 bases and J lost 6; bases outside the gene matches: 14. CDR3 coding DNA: TGTGCCAGCACCACCCGACAGGGGTACGCTGTTCAGCCCCAGCATTTT. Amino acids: CASTTRQGYAVQPQHF.